One and the same sample provided the 25 T cell receptor beta chains below, sequenced in a study of cytomegalovirus exposure and HLA in healthy donors. Amplification used 60 Vbeta primers and 13 Jbeta primers. Assay: immunoSEQ multiplex PCR; the TCRdb copy retains only in-frame clones and omits some. In total, the table holds about 130,000 clones. The sequencing sample was made of PBMCs. The receptors here all came from a man between 18 and 35 years old in good health and CMV-seronegative.

The V and J genes are TRBV4-3 and TRBJ1-2; no reliable D call. CDR3 length equals 13 residues. Germline CDR1 and CDR2: LGHNA and YSLEER. The V gene lost 3 bases and the J gene lost 6 bases, with 11 bases spanning the gap. In DNA form, the CDR3 reads TGCGCCAGCAGCCAGGCGGACTTGGATGGCTACACCTTC. This gives the protein CASSQADLDGYTF.

This rearrangement joins TRBV5-1 to TRBJ2-3, with 8 positions matching TRBD2. Per germline, CDR1 SGHRS and CDR2 YFSETQ. The ends lost 2 bases at V and 0 bases at J; junction bases unmatched: 5. The CDR3 is 16 residues long. CDR3 DNA sequence: TGCGCCAGCAGCTTTTTAGCGGGGCTGAGCACAGATACGCAGTATTTT. This codes for CASSFLAGLSTDTQYF.

The chain uses TRBV5-4 and TRBJ1-3, with D possibly being TRBD1 (6 bases). The CDR3 is 15 amino acids. V gave up 3 bases and J gave up 0 bases, with 10 bases separating them. Per the germline V gene, CDR1 is SGHNT and CDR2 is YYREEE (reference sequence). The CDR3 is CASSSQTGSGNTIYF. DNA for the CDR3: TGTGCCAGCAGCTCCCAGACAGGCTCTGGAAACACCATATATTTT.

V gene TRBV7-9 combines with J gene TRBJ2-7; D call uncertain. From germline, CDR1 is SEHNR and CDR2 FQNEAQ (reference sequence). The CDR3 runs to 12 residues. With 6 bases removed from V and 4 bases from J, the gap between germline ends came to 10 bases. CDR3: CASSSDTYEQYF. The CDR3 nucleotides read TGTGCCAGCAGTTCTGACACTTACGAGCAGTACTTC.

The V and J genes are TRBV13 and TRBJ1-1, with a tentative D call TRBD1 (5 bases). Germline V lookup: CDR1 PRHDT, CDR2 FYEKMQ (reference sequence). V lost 1 base to trimming and J lost 5 bases, with 11 bases between them. The CDR3 has 14 amino acids. The CDR3 DNA reads TGTGCCAGCAGCTTAGCCGGAGGGGTTACTGAAGCTTTCTTT. Amino acid sequence: CASSLAGGVTEAFF.

This sequence joins TRBV7-3 and TRBJ1-1, with no clear D. V shed 2 bases and J shed 0 bases, with 10 bases lying between them. The CDR3 runs to 15 residues. In germline, CDR1 is SGHTA, CDR2 FQGTGA. DNA for the CDR3: TGTGCCAGCAGCTTACTGCTCAGATTGAACACTGAAGCTTTCTTT. Translation gives CASSLLLRLNTEAFF.

This chain uses TRBV5-1 with TRBJ1-1; possible D gene TRBD1, 5 bases. Trimming stripped 0 bases from V and 4 bases from J, with 10 bases between. This CDR3 is 14 amino acids long. CDR1 is SGHRS and CDR2 is YFSETQ in the germline V gene. The DNA for the CDR3 is TGCGCCAGCAGCTTGGTGGGGGGGAGCACTGAAGCTTTCTTT. It translates to CASSLVGGSTEAFF.

The rearrangement uses TRBV7-3 and TRBJ2-3; 10 nucleotides agree with TRBD1. Germline-derived CDR1 and CDR2 are SGHTA and FQGTGA. J gave up 2 bases and V 5 bases, and 7 bases lay outside the gene matches. The CDR3 totals 16 residues. The CDR3 DNA is TGTGCCAGCAGCCTCCGGGACAGGGGTTTCACAGATACGCAGTATTTT. Protein product: CASSLRDRGFTDTQYF.

Written as DNA, the CDR3 is TGTGCCAGCACCTACGGGACAGGGCTCCAGCCCCAGCATTTT. It codes for CASTYGTGLQPQHF. The chain employs TRBV28 and TRBJ1-5; 9 positions match TRBD1. The CDR3 is made up of 14 amino acids. Germline CDR1 MDHEN, CDR2 SYDVKM. Trimming removed 7 bases from V and 7 bases from J; junction bases left unmatched: 8.

The V gene is TRBV29-1, the J gene TRBJ2-3; unclear D gene. This CDR3 is 12 amino acids long. Per the germline V gene, CDR1 is SQVTM and CDR2 is ANQGSEA. Trimming removed 7 bases from V and 6 bases from J, with 14 bases in between. CDR3 coding DNA: TGCAGCGCTACCACCCCCGGGGATACGCAGTATTTT. Protein: CSATTPGDTQYF.

The rearrangement uses TRBV5-4 and TRBJ1-1, with 7 bases that match TRBD1. Trimming removed 4 bases from V and 4 bases from J; junction bases left unmatched: 10. CDR1 is SGHNT, CDR2 YYREEE, per germline (reference sequence). The CDR3 covers 15 residues. Here the CDR3 reads CASSKEGQYSTEAFF. In nucleotides, the CDR3 is TGTGCCAGCAGCAAAGAGGGACAGTACAGCACTGAAGCTTTCTTT.

J is TRBJ2-7 and V is TRBV5-1, with D perhaps TRBD1 (5 bases). The CDR3 runs to 14 residues. Germline V gene sequence: CDR1 SGHRS, CDR2 YFSETQ. Trimming took off 2 bases at V and 2 bases at J, with 11 bases between the two ends. CDR3 region: CASSFGQTTYEQYF. The CDR3 coding sequence is TGCGCCAGCAGCTTCGGACAAACCACCTACGAGCAGTACTTC.

The rearrangement joins TRBV19 to TRBJ2-2; 7 bases are shared with TRBD2. After removal of 6 bases from V and 4 bases from J, the junction contained 8 bases not matched to a gene. The CDR3 is 15 amino acids. Germline-derived CDR1 and CDR2 are LNHDA and SQIVND (reference sequence). This CDR3 is CASSPDGGSTGELFF. The CDR3 DNA reads TGTGCCAGTAGCCCCGACGGGGGGAGCACCGGGGAGCTGTTTTTT.

The chain combines TRBV10-3 with TRBJ2-5, with D hard to call. The J call could be wrong; TRBJ2-7 is a better fit for the DNA end. This CDR3 is built from 11 residues. The V gene's germline CDR1 is ENHRY and CDR2 SYGVKD. CDR3 sequence: CAISGGNEQYF. Written as DNA, the CDR3 is TGTGCCATCAGTGGAGGAAACGAGCAGTACTTC.

CDR3 DNA: TGCGCCAGCAGCCCGGGGGGGGGAGACAGCAATCAGCCCCAGCATTTT. It codes for CASSPGGGDSNQPQHF. J is TRBJ1-5 and V is TRBV4-3; the D gene is possibly TRBD1 (5 bases). The CDR3 is made up of 16 amino acids. Germline assignment: CDR1 LGHNA and CDR2 YSLEER. Trimming left V 4 bases short and J 1 base short, with 14 bases between.

The V and J genes are TRBV7-2 and TRBJ1-4; D ambiguous. V was pared by 1 base and J by 0 bases, with 6 bases between. This CDR3 is built from 15 residues. Germline loops: CDR1 SGHTA, CDR2 FQGNSA. DNA of the CDR3: TGTGCCAGCAGCTTAGTGGCAGCAACTAATGAAAAACTGTTTTTT. It translates to CASSLVAATNEKLFF. Drawing the rest from reference TRBV7-2 and TRBJ1-4, the complete variable domain is GAGVSQSPSNKVTEKGKDVELRCDPISGHTALYWYRQSLGQGLEFLIYFQGNSAPDKSGLPSDRFSAERTGGSVSTLTIQRTQQEDSAVYLCASSLVAATNEKLFFGSGTQLSVL.

V usage is TRBV5-8 and J usage is TRBJ2-6; the match to TRBD1 covers 11 bases. After removal of 4 bases from V and 4 bases from J, the junction contained 13 bases not matched to a gene. This CDR3 is built from 19 residues. In germline, CDR1 is SGHTS, CDR2 YDEGEE. The CDR3 nucleotides read TGTGCCAGCAGCCGCCGAATCGGACAGGGGGCGGCCGGGGCCAACGTCCTGACTTTC. Translated, it gives CASSRRIGQGAAGANVLTF.

The V and J genes are TRBV29-1 and TRBJ2-1; no firm D call. Trimming took 6 bases from V and 7 from J, leaving 10 bases between them. From germline, CDR1 is SQVTM and CDR2 ANQGSEA. This CDR3 region has 11 residues. CDR3 amino acids: CSVLQLNEQFF. The CDR3, as DNA: TGCAGCGTCCTGCAACTTAATGAGCAGTTCTTC.

This CDR3 is CASSPGQTINIQYF. The CDR3 DNA sequence: TGTGCCAGCTCACCAGGACAGACGATTAACATTCAGTACTTC. The V and J genes are TRBV18 and TRBJ2-4; tentatively, D is TRBD1 (6 bases). The V gene lost 2 bases and the J gene lost 7 bases, with 12 bases spanning the gap. Per germline, CDR1 KGHSH and CDR2 LQKENI. The CDR3 sequence is 14 residues long. The whole variable domain, filled in from reference TRBV18 and TRBJ2-4, reads NAGVMQNPRHLVRRRGQEARLRCSPMKGHSHVYWYRQLPEEGLKFMVYLQKENIIDESGMPKERFSAEFPKEGPSILRIQQVVRGDSAAYFCASSPGQTINIQYFGAGTRLSVL.

This chain connects TRBV7-3 to TRBJ2-5, with D possibly matching TRBD2 (6 bases). The germline V and J ends were trimmed by 4 bases and 5 bases, with 20 bases remaining between them. CDR1 and CDR2 from the germline V gene are SGHTA and FQGTGA. The CDR3 has 16 residues. As DNA, the CDR3 is TGTGCCAGCAGCTCACGGGACTCCTCACGACCGGAGACCCAGTACTTC. Translation gives CASSSRDSSRPETQYF. Combining the CDR3 with reference TRBV7-3 and TRBJ2-5 gives the whole variable domain GAGVSQTPSNKVTEKGKYVELRCDPISGHTALYWYRQSLGQGPEFLIYFQGTGAADDSGLPNDRFFAVRPEGSVSTLKIQRTERGDSAVYLCASSSRDSSRPETQYFGPGTRLLVL.

This chain uses TRBV27 with TRBJ2-1; 12 bases are a match to TRBD2. The V segment lost 6 bases and the J segment 8 bases; nucleotides outside the gene matches: 5. The CDR3 consists of 14 residues. The germline V gene has CDR1 MNHEY and CDR2 SMNVEV (reference sequence). CDR3 region: CASSRTSGIYEQFF. As DNA, the CDR3 is TGTGCCAGCAGCAGGACTAGCGGGATCTATGAGCAGTTCTTC.

The V gene is TRBV7-2, the J gene TRBJ2-7; 8 bases line up with TRBD1. The germline CDR1 and CDR2 sequences are SGHTA and FQGNSA. J lost 2 bases, V lost 7 bases, and 7 bases had no gene match. This CDR3 region has 14 residues. CDR3 amino acids: CASIPPQGAYEQYF. The CDR3 bases are TGTGCCAGCATCCCCCCACAGGGGGCCTACGAGCAGTACTTC.

V and J are TRBV11-3 and TRBJ1-3, with 10 bases that match TRBD1. V shed 6 bases and J 2 bases; nucleotides not matched to a gene: 10. Germline-derived CDR1 and CDR2 are SGHNT and YENEEA. This CDR3 is built from 17 residues. CDR3 coding DNA: TGTGCCAGCAGTCAACGTTCCGGGACAGGGGCTGGAAACACCATATATTTT. It is translated as CASSQRSGTGAGNTIYF.

The chain has TRBV6-1 and TRBJ2-7, with a weak D call TRBD1 (5 bases). The germline V gene encodes CDR1 MNHNS and CDR2 SASEGT. The CDR3 runs to 14 residues. V gave up 8 bases and J gave up 2 bases, with 16 bases separating them. The CDR3 sequence is CASQTAKDPYEQYF. Here the CDR3 DNA reads TGTGCCAGCCAGACAGCGAAGGACCCCTACGAGCAGTACTTC.

The chain links TRBV13 to TRBJ2-3; 9 nucleotides align to TRBD2. The CDR3 runs 17 residues. J was trimmed by 6 bases and V by 5 bases; bases with no gene match: 15. CDR1 PRHDT and CDR2 FYEKMQ come from the germline V gene (reference sequence). CDR3 in DNA: TGTGCCAGCAGCCTACCTGGGGGACTAGCTCACACCGATACGCAGTATTTT. It yields the protein CASSLPGGLAHTDTQYF.